These T cell receptor beta chains were read from a single sample in a study of CD8 T cells in Susac syndrome. TCRdb redid the calling of the immunoSEQ multiplex PCR reads with MiXCR, one entry per CDR3 protein. Seen here are more than 150,000 distinct CDR3 sequences, around 95% observed once, and the top ten hold 0.15% to 0.2%. Sequencing used CD8+ T cells from PBMCs. These receptors originate from a human donor with Susac syndrome. The CDR3 runs from the conserved cysteine through the conserved F or W. The order of the fields is D gene, V gene, clone size, J gene, CDR3 protein, CDR3 DNA. The D gene is left open where the match is weak. Size values are once, few and many counts, or a class for expanded clones, and some rows have none.

-	TRBV19	-	TRBJ2-2	CASTTWRTGELFF	TGTGCCAGTACAACCTGGAGAACCGGGGAGCTGTTTTTT
-	TRBV5-1	once	TRBJ1-2	CASSISRVEGYTF	TGCGCCAGCAGCATATCGCGGGTTGAAGGCTACACCTTC
-	TRBV27	-	TRBJ1-5	CASSFGADNQPQHF	TGTGCCAGCAGTTTTGGGGCAGACAATCAGCCCCAGCATTTT
-	TRBV25-1	-	TRBJ2-2	CASSGIGTGKEAGELFF	TGTGCCAGCAGTGGCATTGGGACGGGAAAAGAGGCCGGGGAGCTGTTTTTT
-	TRBV11-2	few	TRBJ2-7	CASSLEAGGEQYF	TGTGCCAGCAGCTTAGAGGCTGGGGGCGAGCAGTACTTC
TRBD2	TRBV4-1	once	TRBJ2-1	CASSQVPAGEYNEQFF	TGCGCCAGCAGCCAAGTCCCAGCGGGAGAATACAATGAGCAGTTCTTC
-	TRBV3-1	-	TRBJ2-1	CASSQGGGHEQFF	TGTGCCAGCAGCCAAGGGGGGGGCCATGAGCAGTTCTTC
-	TRBV2	-	TRBJ1-5	CASSEGWEGRQPQHF	TGTGCCAGCAGTGAAGGTTGGGAGGGACGGCAGCCCCAGCATTTT
TRBD2	TRBV9	-	TRBJ2-5	CASSDSGGRETQYF	TGTGCCAGCAGCGATAGCGGGGGGCGGGAGACCCAGTACTTC
-	TRBV30	-	TRBJ1-3	CAWSVIPGVGDTIYF	TGTGCCTGGAGTGTAATTCCAGGGGTTGGGGACACCATATATTTT
-	TRBV28	-	TRBJ2-2	CASSTPDLAESNTGELFF	TGTGCCAGCAGCACCCCTGATCTAGCTGAATCGAACACCGGGGAGCTGTTTTTT